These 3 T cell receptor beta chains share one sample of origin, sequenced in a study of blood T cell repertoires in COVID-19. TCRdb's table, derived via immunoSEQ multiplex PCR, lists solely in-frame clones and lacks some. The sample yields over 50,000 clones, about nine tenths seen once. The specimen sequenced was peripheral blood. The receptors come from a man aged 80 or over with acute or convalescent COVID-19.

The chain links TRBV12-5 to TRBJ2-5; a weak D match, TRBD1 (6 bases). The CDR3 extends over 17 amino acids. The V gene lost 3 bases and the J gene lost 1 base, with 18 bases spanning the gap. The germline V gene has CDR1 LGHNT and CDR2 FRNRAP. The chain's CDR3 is CASGFPSGVAGQETQYF. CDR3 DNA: TGTGCTAGTGGTTTTCCGTCAGGGGTGGCAGGCCAAGAGACCCAGTACTTC.

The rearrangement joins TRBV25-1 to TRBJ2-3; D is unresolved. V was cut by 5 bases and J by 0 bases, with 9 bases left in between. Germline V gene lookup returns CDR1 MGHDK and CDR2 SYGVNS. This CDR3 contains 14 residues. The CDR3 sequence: CASSRGDSTDTQYF. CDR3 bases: TGTGCCAGCAGTCGAGGAGATAGCACAGATACGCAGTATTTT.

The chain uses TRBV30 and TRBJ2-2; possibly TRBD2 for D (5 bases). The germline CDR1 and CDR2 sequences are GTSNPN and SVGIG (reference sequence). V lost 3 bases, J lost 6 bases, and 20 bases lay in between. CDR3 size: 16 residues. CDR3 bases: TGTGCCTGGAGCCCCTCCGGGGTGAGGAGGCCCGGGGAGCTGTTTTTT. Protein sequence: CAWSPSGVRRPGELFF.